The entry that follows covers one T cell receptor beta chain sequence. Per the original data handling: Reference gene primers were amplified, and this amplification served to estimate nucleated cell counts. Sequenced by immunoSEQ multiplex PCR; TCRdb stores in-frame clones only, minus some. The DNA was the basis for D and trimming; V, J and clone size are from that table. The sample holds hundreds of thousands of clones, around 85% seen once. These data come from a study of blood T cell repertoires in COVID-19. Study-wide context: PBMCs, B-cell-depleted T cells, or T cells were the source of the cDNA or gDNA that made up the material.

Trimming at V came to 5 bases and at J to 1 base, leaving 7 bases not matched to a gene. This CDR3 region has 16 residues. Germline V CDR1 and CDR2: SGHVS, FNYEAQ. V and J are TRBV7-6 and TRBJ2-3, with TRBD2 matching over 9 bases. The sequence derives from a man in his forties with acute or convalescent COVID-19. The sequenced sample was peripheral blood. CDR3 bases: TGTGCCAGCAGCGGAGGACTAGCGATTCGCACAGATACGCAGTATTTT. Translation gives CASSGGLAIRTDTQYF.